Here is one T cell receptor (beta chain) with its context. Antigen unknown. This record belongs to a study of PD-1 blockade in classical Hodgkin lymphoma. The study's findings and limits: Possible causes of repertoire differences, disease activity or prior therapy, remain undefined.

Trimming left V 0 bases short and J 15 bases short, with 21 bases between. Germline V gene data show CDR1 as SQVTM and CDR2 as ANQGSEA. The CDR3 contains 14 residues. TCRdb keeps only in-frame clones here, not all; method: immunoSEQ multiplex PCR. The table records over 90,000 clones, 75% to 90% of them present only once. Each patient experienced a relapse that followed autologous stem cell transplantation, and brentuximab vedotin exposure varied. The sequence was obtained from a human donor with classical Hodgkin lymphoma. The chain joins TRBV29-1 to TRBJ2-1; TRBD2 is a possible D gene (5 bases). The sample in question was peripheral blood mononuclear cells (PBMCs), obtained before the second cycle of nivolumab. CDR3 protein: CSVEDLMGMKRRFF. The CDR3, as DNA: TGCAGCGTTGAAGATCTAATGGGGATGAAGCGGCGGTTCTTC.